Listed here are 20 T cell receptor beta chains from one sample, sequenced in a study of OX40 agonist ivuxolimab in advanced cancers. Here immunoSEQ multiplex PCR was the method, and the copy in TCRdb shows in-frame clones only, minus some. The sample shows more than 50,000 clones, about 85% of them seen only once. The sequencing here drew on CD4+ or CD8+ T cells sorted from blood, taken in a trial of the OX40 agonist ivuxolimab. These TCRs come from an adult with an advanced solid tumor such as melanoma, head and neck, liver or kidney cancer.

The V and J genes are TRBV27 and TRBJ2-3, with TRBD2 matching 10 bases. The length of the CDR3 is 14 residues. The V gene end was trimmed by 5 bases and the J gene end by 2 bases; junction bases not matched to a gene: 1. Germline assignment: CDR1 MNHEY and CDR2 SMNVEV (reference sequence). The DNA for the CDR3 is TGTGCCAGCAGTCTAGCGGGGGTCACAGATACGCAGTATTTT. It encodes CASSLAGVTDTQYF.

This clone was found once. The rearrangement joins TRBV5-1 to TRBJ2-2; no clear D. The germline V gene encodes CDR1 SGHRS and CDR2 YFSETQ. The V gene lost 1 base and the J gene lost 2 bases, with 9 bases spanning the gap. The CDR3 spans 15 residues. The CDR3 region is CASSLQNINTGELFF. In DNA, the CDR3 is TGCGCCAGCAGCTTGCAAAACATAAACACCGGGGAGCTGTTTTTT.

J is TRBJ1-1 and V is TRBV6-5; 7 bases are shared with TRBD1. Trimming cost V 2 bases and J 6 bases; bases outside gene matches: 6. Per the germline V gene, CDR1 is MNHEY and CDR2 is SVGAGI. There are 14 residues in the CDR3. The DNA of the CDR3 is TGTGCCAGCAGTTACACGACAGGGACCTCTGAAGCTTTCTTT. Its protein is CASSYTTGTSEAFF.

This clone was seen once. The CDR3 is CAWSVPGAPGYGYTF. DNA of the CDR3: TGTGCCTGGAGTGTACCGGGCGCTCCAGGCTATGGCTACACCTTC. The chain links TRBV30 to TRBJ1-2; D is ambiguous. CDR1 is GTSNPN and CDR2 is SVGIG in the germline V gene (reference sequence). V was pared by 0 bases and J by 4 bases, with 15 bases between. The CDR3 spans 15 residues.

The chain employs TRBV7-8 and TRBJ2-6; no clear D. Between the trimmed V and J ends, which lost 6 bases and 8 bases, there was a span of 14 bases. This CDR3 has 14 residues. CDR1 SGHVS and CDR2 FQNEAQ come from the germline V gene. CDR3: CASRNMGGTNVLTF. The CDR3 DNA follows: TGTGCCAGCAGGAATATGGGCGGAACCAACGTCCTGACTTTC.

The rearrangement uses TRBV5-8 and TRBJ1-2; TRBD1 is a possible D gene (6 bases). Germline CDR1 reads SGHTS; CDR2 reads YDEGEE. CDR3 length equals 16 residues. Trimming removed 0 bases at V and 0 bases at J, with 12 bases between. In DNA, the CDR3 is TGTGCCAGCAGCTTGGGTCAGGGGTCCGCTAACTATGGCTACACCTTC. Protein sequence: CASSLGQGSANYGYTF.

The gene calls are TRBV5-8 and TRBJ2-5, with TRBD1 matching 7 bases. The germline V gene encodes CDR1 SGHTS and CDR2 YDEGEE. The CDR3 consists of 14 residues. J was trimmed by 4 bases and V by 7 bases; bases with no gene match: 10. The chain's CDR3 is CASAPQGSAETQYF. The CDR3 coding sequence is TGTGCCAGCGCACCACAGGGGAGTGCAGAGACCCAGTACTTC.

This chain connects TRBV5-1 to TRBJ2-7, with 8 nucleotides matching TRBD1. Germline lookup yields CDR1 SGHRS and CDR2 YFSETQ. Trimming took 6 bases from V and 3 from J; bases not matched to a gene: 5. The CDR3 contains 13 residues. CDR3 region: CASTTGGFYEQYF. Written as DNA, the CDR3 is TGCGCCAGCACTACAGGGGGATTCTACGAGCAGTACTTC.

J is TRBJ1-6 and V is TRBV7-9; D is unresolved. Between the trimmed V and J ends, which lost 5 bases and 10 bases, there was a span of 21 bases. The germline V gene has CDR1 SEHNR and CDR2 FQNEAQ (reference sequence). The length of the CDR3 is 16 residues. The CDR3 spells CASSRTLGRIYSPLHF. DNA for the CDR3: TGTGCCAGCAGCCGTACGCTGGGCCGTATTTACTCACCCCTCCACTTT. The full variable domain, completed using reference TRBV7-9 and TRBJ1-6, is DTGVSQNPRHKITKRGQNVTFRCDPISEHNRLYWYRQTLGQGPEFLTYFQNEAQLEKSRLLSDRFSAERPKGSFSTLEIQRTEQGDSAMYLCASSRTLGRIYSPLHFGNGTRLTVT.

This clone was picked up a small number of times. V and J are TRBV4-1 and TRBJ2-7; no clear D. The ends were cut back, 4 bases at V and 7 bases at J, with 8 bases in the middle. Looked up from germline, CDR1 is MGHRA and CDR2 is YSYEKL. The CDR3 length is 11 residues. CDR3 sequence (DNA): TGCGCCAGCAGCCGGGAAGGGGAGCAGTACTTC. Amino acids: CASSREGEQYF.

This clone was counted a single time. Written as DNA, the CDR3 is TGTGCCAGCAGGATGAGCAATCAGCCCCAGCATTTT. Residues: CASRMSNQPQHF. The chain employs TRBV6-1 and TRBJ1-5; no definite D call. This CDR3 has 12 residues. The germline V gene has CDR1 MNHNS and CDR2 SASEGT. V lost 6 bases and J 1 base, leaving 4 bases between the germline ends.

The chain joins TRBV4-2 to TRBJ2-7, with TRBD1 identical over 11 bases. This CDR3 has 14 residues. The V gene end was trimmed by 1 base and the J gene end by 6 bases; junction bases not matched to a gene: 2. Germline V CDR1 and CDR2: LGHNA, YNFKEQ. The CDR3 DNA follows: TGTGCCAGCAGCCAAGTAGGGACAGGGGGCGAGCAGTACTTC. Translated: CASSQVGTGGEQYF.

The rearrangement links TRBV2 to TRBJ2-7; D is undetermined. The CDR3 runs 12 residues. Germline-derived CDR1 and CDR2 are SNHLY and FYNNEI. V lost 5 bases and J lost 3, with 8 bases in between. The CDR3 DNA follows: TGTGCCAGCAGTCTTGGAGACTACGAGCAGTACTTC. Its protein is CASSLGDYEQYF.

This clone has only one observation. The rearrangement joins TRBV19 to TRBJ2-3; D is perhaps TRBD1 or TRBD2 (5 bases each). CDR3 length equals 13 residues. Germline V gene data show CDR1 as LNHDA and CDR2 as SQIVND (reference sequence). V lost 7 bases and J lost 7, with 15 bases in between. The CDR3 reads CASTSNGGYTQYF. CDR3 nucleotide sequence: TGTGCCAGTACCTCAAATGGGGGATATACGCAGTATTTT.

CDR3 loop: CASSPGQGGAGELFF. CDR3 DNA sequence: TGTGCCAGCAGTCCGGGACAGGGCGGTGCCGGGGAGCTGTTTTTT. The chain uses TRBV7-9 and TRBJ2-2, with TRBD1 matching 9 bases. CDR1 and CDR2 from the germline V gene are SEHNR and FQNEAQ (reference sequence). The length of the CDR3 is 15 residues. Trimming took 6 bases from V and 6 from J; bases not matched to a gene: 8.

The chain couples TRBV11-2 to TRBJ2-7; 8 nucleotides match TRBD1. This CDR3 is 15 amino acids long. Germline CDR1 reads SGHAT; CDR2 reads FQNNGV. The junction had 3 bases not matched to a gene; V was cut back by 0 bases and J by 2 bases. CDR3 protein: CASSLDPGGTYEQYF. The CDR3 nucleotides read TGTGCCAGCAGCTTAGATCCAGGGGGCACCTACGAGCAGTACTTC.

The chain combines TRBV19 with TRBJ1-3; D call uncertain. Germline V lookup: CDR1 LNHDA, CDR2 SQIVND (reference sequence). The V and J ends lost 7 bases and 0 bases respectively, with 13 bases between them. There are 15 residues in the CDR3. The CDR3 sequence: CASIATTSSGNTIYF. As DNA, the CDR3 is TGTGCCAGTATCGCGACAACCAGCTCTGGAAACACCATATATTTT.

The genes are TRBV5-1 and TRBJ1-6; 7 bases fit TRBD1. The germline V gene encodes CDR1 SGHRS and CDR2 YFSETQ. The trim removed 4 bases at V and 7 bases at J, leaving 8 bases unmatched. This CDR3 has 15 amino acids. This CDR3 is CASSATGAVNSPLHF. CDR3 DNA: TGCGCCAGCAGCGCAACAGGGGCCGTAAATTCACCCCTCCACTTT. The complete variable domain, with remaining parts taken from reference TRBV5-1 and TRBJ1-6, reads KAGVTQTPRYLIKTRGQQVTLSCSPISGHRSVSWYQQTPGQGLQFLFEYFSETQRNKGNFPGRFSGRQFSNSRSEMNVSTLELGDSALYLCASSATGAVNSPLHFGNGTRLTVT.

The chain has TRBV27 and TRBJ2-2; TRBD1 matches at 9 bases. V shed 7 bases, J shed 3 bases, and the junction held 3 bases outside the gene matches. The CDR3 is 14 amino acids. Germline V gives CDR1 MNHEY, CDR2 SMNVEV (reference sequence). CDR3 residues: CASIRTGDTGELFF. The CDR3 DNA reads as TGTGCCAGCATCCGGACAGGGGACACCGGGGAGCTGTTTTTT.

This clone appeared a few times. V and J are TRBV19 and TRBJ1-1; D gene unclear. The length of the CDR3 is 13 residues. The germline gives CDR1 LNHDA, CDR2 SQIVND (reference sequence). V was pared by 5 bases and J by 0 bases, with 7 bases between. The DNA of the CDR3 is TGTGCCAGTAGTTATACAGTGAACACTGAAGCTTTCTTT. It specifies CASSYTVNTEAFF.